This record looks at one T cell receptor beta chain sequence and its context. Study processing details: Nucleated cell number was recorded as an estimate derived from reference gene primer amplification. The data were produced by immunoSEQ multiplex PCR, yet TCRdb's version contains in-frame clones alone and is incomplete. The DNA was the basis for D and trimming; V, J and clone size are from that table. The data show 250,000 to 300,000 clones, under 90% seen once. This entry comes from a study of blood T cell repertoires in COVID-19. Study summary: The United States, Italy and Spain provided the acute and convalescent COVID-19 samples. PBMCs, B-cell-depleted T cells, or T cells provided the cDNA or gDNA that made up the material.

This TCR derives from a man over 45 with acute or convalescent COVID-19. Source material: peripheral blood.

The CDR3 coding sequence is TGTGCCAGCAGCCCCAACAGGTTAGGCCAGCCCCAGCATTTT. It is translated as CASSPNRLGQPQHF. This chain uses TRBV7-6 with TRBJ1-5; perhaps TRBD1 as D (5 bases). V lost 5 bases, J lost 7 bases, and 15 bases lay in between. CDR3 size: 14 residues. The germline CDR1 and CDR2 sequences are SGHVS and FNYEAQ.